This T cell receptor beta chain appears in the sequencing data of a study of cytotoxic CD8 clonotypes in ibrutinib-treated CLL. This clone showed up just once. Its antigen is undetermined. The method was immunoSEQ multiplex PCR; TCRdb's version includes in-frame clones alone and lacks a portion of them. The repertoire has approximately 340,000 clones, about 64% of them found once; the top ten carry roughly 6.3%. Cryopreserved PBMCs provided around 2 micrograms of genomic DNA for the TCR beta libraries. V was pared by 5 bases and J by 5 bases, with 14 bases between. Germline assignment: CDR1 SGHTA and CDR2 FQGNSA. The CDR3 consists of 14 residues. Study results and limitations: Baseline values of clonality outstripped age-matched healthy donors and followed circulating CD8+ T-cell counts. Sustained-remission patients were sampled at one set of times and progressing patients at different ones.

This chain joins TRBV7-2 and TRBJ2-3, with TRBD1 as a possible D gene (7 bases). The clonotype originates from a human donor with chronic lymphocytic leukemia. Specimen: PBMCs, collected after 36 months of ibrutinib treatment. The CDR3 reads CASSASQGGDTQYF. The CDR3, as DNA: TGTGCCAGCAGCGCAAGCCAGGGGGGAGATACGCAGTATTTT. Variable domain in full (rest from reference TRBV7-2 and TRBJ2-3): GAGVSQSPSNKVTEKGKDVELRCDPISGHTALYWYRQSLGQGLEFLIYFQGNSAPDKSGLPSDRFSAERTGGSVSTLTIQRTQQEDSAVYLCASSASQGGDTQYFGPGTRLTVL.